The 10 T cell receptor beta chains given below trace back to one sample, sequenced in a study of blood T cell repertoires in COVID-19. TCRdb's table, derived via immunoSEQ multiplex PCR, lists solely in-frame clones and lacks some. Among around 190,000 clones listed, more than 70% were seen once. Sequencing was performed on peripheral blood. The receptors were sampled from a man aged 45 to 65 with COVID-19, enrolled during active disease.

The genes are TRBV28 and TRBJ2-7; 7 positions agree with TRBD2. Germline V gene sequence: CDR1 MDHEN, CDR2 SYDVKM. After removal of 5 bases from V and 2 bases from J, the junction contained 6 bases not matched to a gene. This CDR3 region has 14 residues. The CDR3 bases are TGTGCCAGCAGTCGATTGGGGGGGGCCTACGAGCAGTACTTC. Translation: CASSRLGGAYEQYF.

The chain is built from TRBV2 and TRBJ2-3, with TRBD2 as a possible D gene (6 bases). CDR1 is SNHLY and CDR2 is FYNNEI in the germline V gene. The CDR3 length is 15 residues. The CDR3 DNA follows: TGTGCTATTCCGGTTGCGGGACCGATCTCAGATACGCAGTATTTT. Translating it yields CAIPVAGPISDTQYF.

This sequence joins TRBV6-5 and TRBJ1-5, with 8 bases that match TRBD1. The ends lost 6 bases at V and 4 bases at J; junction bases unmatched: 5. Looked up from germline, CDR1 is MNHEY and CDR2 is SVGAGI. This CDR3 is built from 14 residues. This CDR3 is CASSRGDRNQPQHF. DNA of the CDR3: TGTGCCAGCAGCCGAGGGGACAGGAATCAGCCCCAGCATTTT.

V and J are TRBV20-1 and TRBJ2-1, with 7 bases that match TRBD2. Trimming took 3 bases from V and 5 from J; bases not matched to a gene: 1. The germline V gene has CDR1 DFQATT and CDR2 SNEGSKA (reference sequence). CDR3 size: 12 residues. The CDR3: CSASAGDNEQFF. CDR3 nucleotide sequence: TGCAGTGCTAGTGCGGGGGACAATGAGCAGTTCTTC.

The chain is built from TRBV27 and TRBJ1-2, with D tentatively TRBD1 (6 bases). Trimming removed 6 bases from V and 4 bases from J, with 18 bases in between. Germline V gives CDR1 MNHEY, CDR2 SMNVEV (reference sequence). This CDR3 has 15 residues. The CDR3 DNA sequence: TGTGCCAGCAGCACCGCGCCTACAGGGCGCTATGGCTACACCTTC. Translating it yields CASSTAPTGRYGYTF.

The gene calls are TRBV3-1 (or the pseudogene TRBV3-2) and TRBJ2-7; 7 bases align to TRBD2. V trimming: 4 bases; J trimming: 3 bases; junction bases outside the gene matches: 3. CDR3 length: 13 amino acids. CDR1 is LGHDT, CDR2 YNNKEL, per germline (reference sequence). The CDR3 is CASSRRTSYEQYF. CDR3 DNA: TGTGCCAGCAGCCGCCGGACTAGCTACGAGCAGTACTTC.

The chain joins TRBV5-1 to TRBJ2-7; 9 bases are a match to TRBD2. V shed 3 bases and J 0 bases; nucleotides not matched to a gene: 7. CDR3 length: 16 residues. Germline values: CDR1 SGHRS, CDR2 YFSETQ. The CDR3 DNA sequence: TGCGCCAGCAGCTCCCGGACTAGCGCGATCTCCTACGAGCAGTACTTC. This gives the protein CASSSRTSAISYEQYF.

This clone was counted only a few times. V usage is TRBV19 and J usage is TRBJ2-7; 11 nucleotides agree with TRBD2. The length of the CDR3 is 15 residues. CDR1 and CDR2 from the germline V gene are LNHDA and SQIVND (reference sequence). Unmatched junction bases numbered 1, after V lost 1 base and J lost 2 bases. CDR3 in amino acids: CASSIAGLAAYEQYF. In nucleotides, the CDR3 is TGTGCCAGTAGTATAGCGGGACTAGCGGCCTACGAGCAGTACTTC.

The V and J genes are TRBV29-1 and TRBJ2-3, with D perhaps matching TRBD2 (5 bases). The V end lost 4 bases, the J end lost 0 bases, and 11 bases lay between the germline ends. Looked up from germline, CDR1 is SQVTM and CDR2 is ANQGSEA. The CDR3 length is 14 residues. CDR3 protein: CSVVGRTSTDTQYF. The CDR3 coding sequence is TGCAGCGTTGTTGGTCGGACTAGCACAGATACGCAGTATTTT.

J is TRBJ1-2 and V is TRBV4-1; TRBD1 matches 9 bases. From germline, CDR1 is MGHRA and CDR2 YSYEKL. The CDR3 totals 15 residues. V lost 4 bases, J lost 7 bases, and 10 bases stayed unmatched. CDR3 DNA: TGCGCCAGCAGCCTCGGGGTGGTGGACAGGGGTGGCTACACCTTC. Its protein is CASSLGVVDRGGYTF.